The following is a TCR beta chain sequence with its context. Its antigen remains unknown. J lost 2 bases, V lost 6 bases, and 7 bases had no gene match. The CDR3 runs 15 residues. CDR1 and CDR2 from the germline V gene are MGHDK and SYGVNS. The data stem from a study of cytomegalovirus exposure and HLA in healthy donors. General study findings and limits: High sensitivity and specificity were reportedly achieved when the classifier diagnosed cytomegalovirus status.

This table comes from immunoSEQ multiplex PCR, and its TCRdb copy is limited to in-frame clones, with some not included. The top ten hold 0.9% to 1% of the sample, which has about 310,000 clones, roughly 87% seen once. The clonotype comes from a man aged 25 to 45 in good health and CMV-seronegative. Sequenced sample: PBMCs. The rearrangement links TRBV25-1 to TRBJ2-1, with TRBD2 identical over 7 bases. This CDR3 reads CASRFGGITYNEQFF. The CDR3 DNA is TGTGCCAGCAGGTTCGGGGGGATAACCTACAATGAGCAGTTCTTC.